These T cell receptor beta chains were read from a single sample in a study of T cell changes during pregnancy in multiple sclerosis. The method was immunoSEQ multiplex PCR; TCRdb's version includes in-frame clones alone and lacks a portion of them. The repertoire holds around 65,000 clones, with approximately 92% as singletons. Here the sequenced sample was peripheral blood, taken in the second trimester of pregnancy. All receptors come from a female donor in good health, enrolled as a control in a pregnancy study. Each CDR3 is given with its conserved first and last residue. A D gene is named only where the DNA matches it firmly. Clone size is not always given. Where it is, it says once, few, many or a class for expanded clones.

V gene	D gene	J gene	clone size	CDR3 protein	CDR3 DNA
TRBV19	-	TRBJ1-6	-	CASSINPGWKNSPLHF	TGTGCCAGTAGTATTAATCCGGGTTGGAAGAATTCACCCCTCCACTTT
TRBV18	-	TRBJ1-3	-	CASSPTGAGNTIYF	TGTGCCAGCTCACCAACGGGGGCTGGAAACACCATATATTTT
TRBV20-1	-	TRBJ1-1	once	CSARATEAFF	TGCAGTGCTAGAGCGACAGAAGCTTTCTTT
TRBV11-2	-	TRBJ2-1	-	CASSPGIRAYNEQFF	TGTGCCAGCAGCCCAGGGATTAGGGCATACAATGAGCAGTTCTTC
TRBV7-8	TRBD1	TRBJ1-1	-	CASSSRDRGRWTEAFF	TGTGCCAGCAGCTCGCGGGACAGGGGGCGTTGGACTGAAGCTTTCTTT
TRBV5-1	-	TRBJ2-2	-	CASRPGGRDTGELFF	TGCGCCAGCCGTCCCGGGGGTAGAGACACCGGGGAGCTGTTTTTT
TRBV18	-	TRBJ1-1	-	CASSPMRRNMNTEAFF	TGTGCCAGCTCACCAATGAGGCGGAACATGAACACTGAAGCTTTCTTT
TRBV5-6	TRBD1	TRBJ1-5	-	CASSLGWTGELKPQHF	TGTGCCAGCAGTTTGGGTTGGACAGGGGAGTTGAAGCCCCAGCATTTT
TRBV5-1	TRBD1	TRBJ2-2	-	CASIVGTGYTGELFF	TGCGCCAGCATAGTTGGGACAGGGTACACCGGGGAGCTGTTTTTT
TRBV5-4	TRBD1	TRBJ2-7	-	CASSRSGTGTYEQYF	TGTGCCAGCAGCAGATCCGGGACAGGGACCTACGAGCAGTACTTC
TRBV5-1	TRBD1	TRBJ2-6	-	CASSFGTGGLGANVLTF	TGCGCCAGCAGCTTTGGGACAGGGGGACTCGGGGCCAACGTCCTGACTTTC
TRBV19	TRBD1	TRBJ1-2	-	CASSIGGQGQGYTF	TGTGCCAGTAGTATAGGGGGACAGGGACAAGGCTACACCTTC
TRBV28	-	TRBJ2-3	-	CASRKQSDTQYF	TGTGCCAGCAGAAAACAGTCAGATACGCAGTATTTT
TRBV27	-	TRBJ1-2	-	CASSFRAGVGYGYTF	TGTGCCAGCAGTTTTAGGGCAGGGGTCGGATATGGCTACACCTTC
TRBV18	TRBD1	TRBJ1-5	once	CASSPTGQGNQPQHF	TGTGCCAGCTCACCAACGGGACAGGGCAATCAGCCCCAGCATTTT
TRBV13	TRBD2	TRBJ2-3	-	CASSHVVGLGSVDTQYF	TGTGCCAGCAGCCACGTCGTGGGACTAGGGTCTGTGGATACGCAGTATTTT
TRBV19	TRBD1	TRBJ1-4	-	CASTHTHRGSEKLFF	TGTGCCAGTACCCACACTCACAGGGGAAGTGAAAAACTGTTTTTT
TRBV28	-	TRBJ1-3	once	CAAVAVSGNTIYF	TGTGCCGCAGTTGCTGTTTCTGGAAACACCATATATTTT
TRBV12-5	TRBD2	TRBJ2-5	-	CASASRTREETQYF	TGTGCTAGTGCCTCCCGGACTAGGGAAGAGACCCAGTACTTC
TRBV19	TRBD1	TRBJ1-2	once	CASKETAGTAYGYTF	TGTGCCAGTAAAGAGACCGCCGGGACAGCGTATGGCTACACCTTC
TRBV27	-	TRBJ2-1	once	CASSATGRTYNEQFF	TGTGCCAGCAGTGCGACAGGACGTACCTACAATGAGCAGTTCTTC
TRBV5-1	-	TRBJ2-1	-	CASSTGLYSYNEQFF	TGCGCCAGCAGCACGGGACTCTACTCCTACAATGAGCAGTTCTTC
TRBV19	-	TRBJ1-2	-	CASRNNPFYGYTF	TGTGCCAGTAGAAACAATCCTTTCTATGGCTACACCTTC
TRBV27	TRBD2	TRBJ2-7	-	CASSFWGTSGLYEQYF	TGTGCCAGCAGTTTTTGGGGGACTAGCGGTCTCTACGAGCAGTACTTC
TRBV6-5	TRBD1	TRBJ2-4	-	CASSYEGAHDIQYF	TGTGCCAGCAGTTACGAGGGGGCGCATGACATTCAGTACTTC
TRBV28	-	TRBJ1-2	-	CASRMQGRGYTF	TGTGCCAGCAGGATGCAGGGTAGAGGCTACACCTTC
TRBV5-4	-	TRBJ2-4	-	CASSLGGGIDKNIQYF	TGTGCCAGCAGCTTGGGTGGGGGCATCGACAAAAACATTCAGTACTTC
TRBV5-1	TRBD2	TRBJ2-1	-	CASSWDSGGGEEQFF	TGCGCCAGCAGCTGGGATAGCGGGGGAGGAGAGGAGCAGTTCTTC
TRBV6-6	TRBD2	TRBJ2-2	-	CASTQRGLSGELFF	TGTGCCAGCACGCAGCGGGGGTTGTCCGGGGAGCTGTTTTTT
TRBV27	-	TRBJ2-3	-	CASGSRSAPTDTQYF	TGTGCCAGCGGCTCGCGGTCTGCGCCCACAGATACGCAGTATTTT
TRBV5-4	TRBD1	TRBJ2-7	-	CASSSGQGRLYLSYEQYF	TGTGCCAGCAGCTCCGGACAGGGGAGGCTTTATCTCTCCTACGAGCAGTACTTC
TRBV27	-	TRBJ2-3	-	CATKRGVRTDTQYF	TGTGCCACCAAACGCGGGGTTCGAACAGATACGCAGTATTTT
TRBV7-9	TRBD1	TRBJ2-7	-	CASTLTGGPAYEQYF	TGTGCCAGCACTTTAACAGGGGGGCCTGCCTACGAGCAGTACTTC
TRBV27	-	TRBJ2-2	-	CASRRAGLRDDGELFF	TGTGCCAGCAGGAGAGCTGGGTTGCGGGACGACGGGGAGCTGTTTTTT
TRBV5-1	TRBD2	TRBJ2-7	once	CASSWIAGGNYEQYF	TGCGCCAGCAGCTGGATAGCGGGGGGAAACTACGAGCAGTACTTC
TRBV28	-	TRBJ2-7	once	CASRTSFYEQYF	TGTGCCAGCAGGACTAGTTTCTACGAGCAGTACTTC
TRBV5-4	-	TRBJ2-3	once	CASSFPLSSTDTQYF	TGTGCCAGCAGCTTCCCCCTATCAAGCACAGATACGCAGTATTTT
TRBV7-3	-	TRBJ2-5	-	CASSLTSTDQETQYF	TGTGCCAGCAGCTTAACTTCGACAGACCAAGAGACCCAGTACTTC
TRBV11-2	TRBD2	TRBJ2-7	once	CASSNLAGASYEQYF	TGTGCCAGCAGCAATTTAGCGGGAGCGTCCTACGAGCAGTACTTC
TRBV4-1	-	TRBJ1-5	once	CASNPDISSNQPQHF	TGCGCCAGCAATCCGGACATCTCGAGCAATCAGCCCCAGCATTTT
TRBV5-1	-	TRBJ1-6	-	CASSLGGTSNSPLHF	TGCGCCAGCAGCTTGGGCGGGACTTCTAATTCACCCCTCCACTTT
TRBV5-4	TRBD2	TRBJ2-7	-	CASSPGGSYEQYF	TGTGCCAGCAGCCCGGGGGGCTCCTACGAGCAGTACTTC
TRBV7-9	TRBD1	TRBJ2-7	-	CASSSYTGQSYEQYF	TGTGCCAGCAGCTCCTATACGGGACAGTCCTACGAGCAGTACTTC
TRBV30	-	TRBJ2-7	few	CAWSVWGSPAYEQYF	TGTGCCTGGAGTGTTTGGGGCTCTCCCGCCTACGAGCAGTACTTC
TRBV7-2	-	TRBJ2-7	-	CASSSSAGQYF	TGTGCCAGCAGCTCCTCTGCCGGGCAGTACTTC
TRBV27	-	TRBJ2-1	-	CASSPLLASNEQFF	TGTGCCAGCAGTCCTCTTCTAGCGTCGAATGAGCAGTTCTTC
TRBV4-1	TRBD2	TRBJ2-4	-	CASSRLQRGDVAKNIQYF	TGCGCCAGCAGCCGACTCCAACGGGGGGATGTAGCCAAAAACATTCAGTACTTC
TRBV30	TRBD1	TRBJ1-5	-	CAWSTRGLQPQHF	TGTGCCTGGAGTACCAGGGGGCTTCAGCCCCAGCATTTT
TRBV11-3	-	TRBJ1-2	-	CASSFGQGSIRYGYTF	TGTGCCAGCAGCTTCGGTCAGGGGAGCATAAGGTATGGCTACACCTTC
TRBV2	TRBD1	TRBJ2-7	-	CASSEARQGAHEQYF	TGTGCCAGCAGTGAAGCGCGACAGGGGGCCCACGAGCAGTACTTC
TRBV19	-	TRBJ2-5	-	CASREGRSETQYF	TGTGCCAGTAGAGAGGGAAGGTCCGAGACCCAGTACTTC
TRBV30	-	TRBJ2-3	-	CAWSAGKGPTDTQYF	TGTGCCTGGAGCGCAGGGAAGGGGCCCACAGATACGCAGTATTTT
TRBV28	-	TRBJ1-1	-	CASSSEAPRKAFF	TGTGCCAGCAGTTCCGAAGCGCCGCGGAAAGCTTTCTTT
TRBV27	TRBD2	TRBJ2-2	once	CASSLYIAGAGRTGELFF	TGTGCCAGCAGTTTATATATAGCGGGGGCCGGTAGGACCGGGGAGCTGTTTTTT